This TCR beta chain originates from a study of post-analysis software for immune sequencing data. This clonotype has a single count. Its target is not known. Germline V gives CDR1 DFQATT, CDR2 SNEGSKA (reference sequence). The CDR3 extends over 13 amino acids. Carried by the TCR beta cDNA libraries were unique molecular identifiers. TCRdb analysed the PCR reads with MiXCR anew, one entry per CDR3 protein. This table has a few hundred thousand distinct CDR3 sequences, about 40% appearing once. Overall study findings and caveats: Five or six TRBV segments were significantly more frequent in patients than in controls. TRBV5-6, TRBV5-1 and TRBV20-1 were among these segments.

The sequence derives from a girl aged 10-17 years with multiple sclerosis. The rearrangement uses TRBV20-1 and TRBJ2-1; TRBD2 aligns across 13 bases. The sequenced material came from blood. The CDR3 protein is CRTSGGAYNEQFF. The CDR3 DNA reads as TGCAGAACTAGCGGGGGGGCCTACAATGAGCAGTTCTTC.